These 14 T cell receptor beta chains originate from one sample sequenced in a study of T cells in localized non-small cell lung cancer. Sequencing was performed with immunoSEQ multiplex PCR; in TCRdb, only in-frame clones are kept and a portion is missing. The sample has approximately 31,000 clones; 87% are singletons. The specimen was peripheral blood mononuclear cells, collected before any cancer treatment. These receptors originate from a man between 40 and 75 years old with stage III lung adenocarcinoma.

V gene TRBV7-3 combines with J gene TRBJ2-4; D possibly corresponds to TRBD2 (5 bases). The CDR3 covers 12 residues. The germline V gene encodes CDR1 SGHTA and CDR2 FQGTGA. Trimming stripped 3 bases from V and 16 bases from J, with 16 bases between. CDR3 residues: CASSLRAGPLYF. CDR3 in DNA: TGTGCCAGCAGCTTGAGGGCAGGCCCCCTATACTTC.

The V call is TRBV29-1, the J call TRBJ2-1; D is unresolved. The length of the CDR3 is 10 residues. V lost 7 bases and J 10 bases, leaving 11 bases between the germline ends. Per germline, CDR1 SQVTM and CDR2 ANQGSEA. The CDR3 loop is CSAGSREQFF. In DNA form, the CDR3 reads TGCAGCGCGGGTAGCAGGGAGCAGTTCTTC.

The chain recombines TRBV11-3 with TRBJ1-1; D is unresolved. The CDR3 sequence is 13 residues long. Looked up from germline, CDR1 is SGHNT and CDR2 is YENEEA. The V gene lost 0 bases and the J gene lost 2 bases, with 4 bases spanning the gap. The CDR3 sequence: CASSLDYNTEAFF. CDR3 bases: TGTGCCAGCAGCTTAGATTACAACACTGAAGCTTTCTTT.

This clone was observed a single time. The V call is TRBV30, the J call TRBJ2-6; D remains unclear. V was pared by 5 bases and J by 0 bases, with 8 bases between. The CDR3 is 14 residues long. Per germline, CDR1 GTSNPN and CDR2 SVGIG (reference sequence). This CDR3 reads CAWDRSSGANVLTF. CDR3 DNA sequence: TGTGCCTGGGACCGTTCCTCTGGGGCCAACGTCCTGACTTTC.

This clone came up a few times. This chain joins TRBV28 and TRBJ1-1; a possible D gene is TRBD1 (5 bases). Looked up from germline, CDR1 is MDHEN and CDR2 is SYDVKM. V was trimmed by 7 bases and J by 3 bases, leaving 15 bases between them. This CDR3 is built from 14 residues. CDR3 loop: CASTLGGRHTEAFF. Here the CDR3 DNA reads TGTGCCAGCACCTTGGGGGGAAGGCACACTGAAGCTTTCTTT.

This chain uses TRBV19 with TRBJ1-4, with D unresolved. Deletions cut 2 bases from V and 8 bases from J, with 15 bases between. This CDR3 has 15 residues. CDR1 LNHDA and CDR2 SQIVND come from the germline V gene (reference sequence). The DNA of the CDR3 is TGTGCCAGTAGTATAACGGTCACCCCCACGGAAAAACTGTTTTTT. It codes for CASSITVTPTEKLFF. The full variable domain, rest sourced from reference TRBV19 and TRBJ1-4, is DGGITQSPKYLFRKEGQNVTLSCEQNLNHDAMYWYRQDPGQGLRLIYYSQIVNDFQKGDIAEGYSVSREKKESFPLTVTSAQKNPTAFYLCASSITVTPTEKLFFGSGTQLSVL.

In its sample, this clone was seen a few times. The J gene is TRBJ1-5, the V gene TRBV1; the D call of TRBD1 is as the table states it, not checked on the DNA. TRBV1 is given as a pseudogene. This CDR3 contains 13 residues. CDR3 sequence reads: CTYQGSGQQPQHF. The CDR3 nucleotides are TGCACCTATCAGGGTTCAGGTCAACAGCCCCAGCATTTT.

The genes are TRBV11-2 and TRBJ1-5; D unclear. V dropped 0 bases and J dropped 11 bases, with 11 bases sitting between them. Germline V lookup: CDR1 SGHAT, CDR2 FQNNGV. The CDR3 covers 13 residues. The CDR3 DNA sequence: TGTGCCAGCAGCTTAGAAATTCTGGGAACCCAGCATTTT. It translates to CASSLEILGTQHF.

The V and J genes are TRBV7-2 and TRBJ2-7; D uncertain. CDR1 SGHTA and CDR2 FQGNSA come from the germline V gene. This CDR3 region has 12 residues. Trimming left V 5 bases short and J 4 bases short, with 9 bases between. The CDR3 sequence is CASSLSRYEQYF. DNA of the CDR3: TGTGCCAGCAGCCTTAGTAGGTACGAGCAGTACTTC.

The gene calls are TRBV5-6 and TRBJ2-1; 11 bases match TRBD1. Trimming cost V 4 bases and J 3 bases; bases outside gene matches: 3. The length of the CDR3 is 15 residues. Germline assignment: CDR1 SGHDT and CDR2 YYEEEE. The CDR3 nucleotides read TGTGCCAGCAGCCCGGGACAGGGGGACTACAATGAGCAGTTCTTC. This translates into CASSPGQGDYNEQFF.

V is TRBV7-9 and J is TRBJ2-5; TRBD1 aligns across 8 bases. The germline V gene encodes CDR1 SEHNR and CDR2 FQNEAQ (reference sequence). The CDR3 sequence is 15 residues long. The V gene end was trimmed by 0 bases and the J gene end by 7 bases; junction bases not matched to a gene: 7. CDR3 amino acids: CASSLATGVGVTQYF. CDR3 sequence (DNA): TGTGCCAGCAGCTTAGCGACAGGGGTAGGGGTGACCCAGTACTTC.

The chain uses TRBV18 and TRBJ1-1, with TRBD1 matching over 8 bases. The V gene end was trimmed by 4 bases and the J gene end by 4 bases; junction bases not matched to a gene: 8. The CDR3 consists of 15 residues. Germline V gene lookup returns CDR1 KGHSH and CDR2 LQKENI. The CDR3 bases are TGTGCCAGCTCACGACTACCGGACAGGGTCACTGAAGCTTTCTTT. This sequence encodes CASSRLPDRVTEAFF.

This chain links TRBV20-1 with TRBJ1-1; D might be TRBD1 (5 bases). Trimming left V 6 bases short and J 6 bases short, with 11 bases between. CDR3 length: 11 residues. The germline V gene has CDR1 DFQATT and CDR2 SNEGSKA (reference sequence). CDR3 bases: TGCAGTGCACTGGGGGAGGCTGAAGCTTTCTTT. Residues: CSALGEAEAFF.

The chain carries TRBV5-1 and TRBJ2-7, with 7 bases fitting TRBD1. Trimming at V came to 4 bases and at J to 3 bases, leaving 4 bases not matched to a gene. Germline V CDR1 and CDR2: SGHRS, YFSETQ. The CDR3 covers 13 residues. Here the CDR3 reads CASSPDRRYEQYF. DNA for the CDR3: TGCGCCAGCAGCCCGGACAGGCGCTACGAGCAGTACTTC.